This T cell receptor beta chain was profiled in a study of T cells expressing NK-cell markers. Whole-study findings and limits: Four donors showed these clonotypes also leading the CD3+CD56-NKG2C+ fraction.

As regards this clonotype: Antigen: not known.

Germline V lookup: CDR1 DFQATT, CDR2 SNEGSKA (reference sequence). The CDR3 totals 17 residues. Reprocessing the 5' RACE reads, TCRdb reports a single entry for every CDR3 protein and omits DNA. In all, the sample yields 450,000 to 600,000 distinct CDR3 sequences. Sequenced sample: blood T cells: a sorted CD56 or NKG2C T cell subset, CD4+ or CD8+ T cells, or bulk PBMC T cells (not recorded which). The rearrangement uses TRBV20-1 and TRBJ2-1; TCRdb gives TRBD2 as the D gene, but with no DNA this cannot be confirmed. This receptor was obtained from a young man in good health. CDR3 sequence reads: CSAQRTSGEGSYNEQFF.